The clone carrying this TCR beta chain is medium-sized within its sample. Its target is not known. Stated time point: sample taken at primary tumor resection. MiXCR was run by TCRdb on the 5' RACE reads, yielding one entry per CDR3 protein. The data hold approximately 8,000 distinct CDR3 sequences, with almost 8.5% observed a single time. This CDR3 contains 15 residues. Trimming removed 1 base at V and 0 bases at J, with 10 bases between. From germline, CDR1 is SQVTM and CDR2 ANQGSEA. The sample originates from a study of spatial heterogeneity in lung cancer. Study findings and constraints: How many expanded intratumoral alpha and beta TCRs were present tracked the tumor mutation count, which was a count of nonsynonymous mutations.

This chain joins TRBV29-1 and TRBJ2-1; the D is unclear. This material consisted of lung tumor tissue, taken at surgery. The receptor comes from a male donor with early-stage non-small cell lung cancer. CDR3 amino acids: CSVEGSVYSYNEQFF. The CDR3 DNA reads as TGCAGCGTTGAAGGGAGCGTTTACTCCTACAATGAGCAGTTCTTC.